This T cell receptor (beta chain) was documented in a study of shared clonotypes between healthy human individuals (TCRdb year 2020). Notes on the research overall: Three men and two women, aged 18 to 49 years, made up the cohort. Per donor, three plates each were used for CD4 naive and CD4 memory, two for CD8 naive, and one for CD8 memory. Blood TCR repertoires of about 5 healthy adults were deeply sequenced to estimate repertoire size and the extent of clonotype sharing between individuals. Libraries were prepared and TCR repertoires were sequenced by different laboratories using diverse techniques, in order to increase sequencing depth and limit assay-specific biases. Each donor's leukapheresis produced roughly between roughly 0.85 and 9.5 billion PBMCs.

Findings and caveats that apply to the study as a whole: Sampling was restricted to blood, and TCR repertoires in tissue are likely to differ from TCR repertoires in blood. Based on pairwise subsampling, the degree of clonotype sharing among donors was expected to be affected by sequencing depth. Even with the large sequencing depth, rarefaction of the sorted-subset datasets indicated that sequencing was incomplete. Larger estimated clonotype richness was generally found for naive subsets than for memory subsets. When a few donors were compared, the shared fraction of clonotypes was about 5.2% for naive CD4, roughly 3.3% for naive CD8, roughly 2.3% for memory CD4, and approximately 0.4% for memory CD8. The small number of donors limited the genetic and exposure-history diversity represented. Higher generation probabilities were observed for clonotypes shared by all four sorted-subset donors than for non-shared clonotypes.

Comments on this clone: What antigen it recognizes has not been identified. No much larger clonotype is one base removed from it; base qualities were not supplied.

Using the deep immunoSEQ assay, TCR CDR3 regions were amplified from genomic DNA by multiplex PCR. Genomic DNA extracted from each cell subset was distributed evenly over all wells of several immunoSEQ 96-well plates, and each plate served as one replicate. For sorted subsets, approximately 210 ng of genomic DNA, equivalent to 30,000 or so T cell genomes, went into each replicate PCR. Purified libraries were quantified with a Qubit 3.0 fluorometer, sized on a Bioanalyzer 2100, and re-quantified with the KAPA Library Quantification kit. Each immunoSEQ 96-well plate was sequenced on its own single-read 150-cycle Illumina NextSeq 550 flow cell. The authors' analysis ran thus. The immunoSEQ output contained only junctional sequences without quality scores, so filtering could not match that applied to full-length reads. Sequences were annotated with PyIR, a Python wrapper for IgBLAST v1.9, and V/J genes and CDR3 were assigned using IMGT germline references. Reads with weak V/J assignments (E-value above 1e-6), missing CDR3, stop codons, out-of-frame junctions, or ambiguous translated residues were removed. V3J clonotypes were defined as sequences sharing an identical inferred V gene, J gene, and CDR3 amino acid sequence. To compute the percentage overlap between repertoires, the number of shared unique clonotypes was divided by the size of the smaller repertoire. Three approaches were used to assess repertoire richness: RTK rarefaction, the Chao1 estimator, and Recon v2.1 estimates of unobserved clonotypes. Generation probabilities for all TCRbeta clonotypes obtained by the gDNA method from a handful of donors were computed using OLGA. Sourced from immuneACCESS, this table was stored by TCRdb with only in-frame sequences that have V and J called. A share of the clones is absent; for the studies checked, an unresolved V gene accounts for under half, and the remainder has no known explanation. V, J and clone size are those of that table, while D and trimming were read from the DNA. The sample has over a million clones on record, around 95% of them singletons. The ten largest clonotypes hold about 1.2% of the sample.

From cysteine to phenylalanine, the CDR3 is 16 amino acids long. Left in the record is the CDR3 DNA by itself, 48 bases read in frame from the first base. Cut back by 4 bases and 0 bases, the V and J ends lie 10 bases apart. Based on the germline V gene, the CDR1 and CDR2 sequences are MGHRA and YSYEKL. The donors were healthy, HIV-negative adults with no recently reported acute infections or vaccinations. All donors were Caucasian adults living in Nashville, Tennessee, USA. Magnetic negative selection was used to enrich CD4+ T cells, after which naive cells were positively selected on CD45RA and the negative fraction became the memory subset. After blood collection by leukapheresis, PBMCs were isolated using Ficoll-Histopaque density gradient centrifugation and then cryopreserved in the vapor phase of liquid nitrogen. Purity and quantity of every magnetically sorted T cell population were checked by analytical flow cytometry. Each sorted fraction had its genomic DNA isolated and then quantified by UV absorbance on a Nanodrop 2000c.

The receptor was derived from a man aged 25 to 40 in good health. The sample comprised naive CD4+ T cells sorted from blood. The cell subset or site label here, explained by the study, means: CD45RA+ positively selected. In this chain, TRBV4-1 is recombined with TRBJ2-6, and possibly TRBD1, on 5 matching bases. The CDR3 reads as follows: CASSPMTASGANVLTF. The nucleotide sequence is given as TGCGCCAGCAGCCCCATGACAGCCTCTGGGGCCAACGTCCTGACTTTC.